This TCR beta chain was profiled in a study of response to subunit inactivated influenza vaccine. MiXCR, run by TCRdb on the RT-PCR reads, gives a single entry per CDR3 protein. This sample has fewer than 550,000 distinct CDR3 sequences, with about 25% found just once. This CDR3 is 14 amino acids long. Trimming took off 1 base at V and 5 bases at J, with 9 bases between the two ends. Germline V gene data show CDR1 as LNHNV and CDR2 as YYDKDF (reference sequence). The clonotype comes from a man in his forties or fifties who received an inactivated influenza vaccine. Material: CD4+ T cells sorted from PBMCs, obtained 5 to 6 days after vaccination. The genes are TRBV15 and TRBJ1-5; D perhaps matches TRBD1 (6 bases). The CDR3 nucleotides read TGTGCCACCAGCAGAGGACAGGACTATCAGCCCCAGCATTTT. As protein: CATSRGQDYQPQHF.